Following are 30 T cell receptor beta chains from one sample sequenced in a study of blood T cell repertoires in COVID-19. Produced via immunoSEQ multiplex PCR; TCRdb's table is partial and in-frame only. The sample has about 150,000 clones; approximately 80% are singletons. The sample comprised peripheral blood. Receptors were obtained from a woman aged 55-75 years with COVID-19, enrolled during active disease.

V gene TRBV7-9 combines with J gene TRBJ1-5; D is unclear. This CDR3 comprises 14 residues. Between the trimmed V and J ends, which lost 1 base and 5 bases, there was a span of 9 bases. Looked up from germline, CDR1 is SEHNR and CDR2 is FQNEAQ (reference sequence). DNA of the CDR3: TGTGCCAGCAGCTTAGACACCGGGGATCAGCCCCAGCATTTT. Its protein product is CASSLDTGDQPQHF. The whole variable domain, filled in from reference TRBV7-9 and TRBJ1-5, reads DTGVSQNPRHKITKRGQNVTFRCDPISEHNRLYWYRQTLGQGPEFLTYFQNEAQLEKSRLLSDRFSAERPKGSFSTLEIQRTEQGDSAMYLCASSLDTGDQPQHFGDGTRLSIL.

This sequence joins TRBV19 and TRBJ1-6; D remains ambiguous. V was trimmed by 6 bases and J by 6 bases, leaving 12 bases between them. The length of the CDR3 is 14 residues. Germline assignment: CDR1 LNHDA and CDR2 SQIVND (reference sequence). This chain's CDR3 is CASSAGSLNSPLHF. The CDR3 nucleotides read TGTGCCAGTAGCGCCGGGTCCCTTAATTCACCCCTCCACTTT.

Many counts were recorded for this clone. DNA for the CDR3: TGTGCCAGCAGTTTATATGCCCCGGACAGGGTGGTCACTGAAGCTTTCTTT. Translation: CASSLYAPDRVVTEAFF. V and J are TRBV27 and TRBJ1-1; 8 bases line up with TRBD1. The J segment lost 4 bases and the V segment lost 1 base, leaving 11 bases of the junction unmatched. Per the germline V gene, CDR1 is MNHEY and CDR2 is SMNVEV (reference sequence). The CDR3 is 17 amino acids.

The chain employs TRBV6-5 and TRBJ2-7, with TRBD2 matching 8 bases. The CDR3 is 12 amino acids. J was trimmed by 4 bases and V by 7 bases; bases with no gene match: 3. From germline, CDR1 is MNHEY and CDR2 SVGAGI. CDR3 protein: CASNRGRYEQYF. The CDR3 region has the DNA TGTGCCAGCAATCGCGGGAGGTACGAGCAGTACTTC.

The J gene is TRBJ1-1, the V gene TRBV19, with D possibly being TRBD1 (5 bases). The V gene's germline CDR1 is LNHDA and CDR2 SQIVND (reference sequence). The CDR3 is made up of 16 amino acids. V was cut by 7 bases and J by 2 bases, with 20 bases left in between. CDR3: CASTFRGGRGNTEAFF. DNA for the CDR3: TGTGCCAGTACCTTCCGCGGTGGGCGGGGCAACACTGAAGCTTTCTTT. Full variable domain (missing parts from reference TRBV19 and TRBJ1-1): DGGITQSPKYLFRKEGQNVTLSCEQNLNHDAMYWYRQDPGQGLRLIYYSQIVNDFQKGDIAEGYSVSREKKESFPLTVTSAQKNPTAFYLCASTFRGGRGNTEAFFGQGTRLTVV.

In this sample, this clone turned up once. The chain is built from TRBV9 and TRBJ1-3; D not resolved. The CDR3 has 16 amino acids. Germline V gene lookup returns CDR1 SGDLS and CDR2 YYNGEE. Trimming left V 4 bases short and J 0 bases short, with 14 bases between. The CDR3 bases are TGTGCCAGCAGCCCTGGTCCGCGGTACTCTGGAAACACCATATATTTT. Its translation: CASSPGPRYSGNTIYF. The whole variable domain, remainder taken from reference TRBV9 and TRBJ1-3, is DSGVTQTPKHLITATGQRVTLRCSPRSGDLSVYWYQQSLDQGLQFLIQYYNGEERAKGNILERFSAQQFPDLHSELNLSSLELGDSALYFCASSPGPRYSGNTIYFGEGSWLTVV.

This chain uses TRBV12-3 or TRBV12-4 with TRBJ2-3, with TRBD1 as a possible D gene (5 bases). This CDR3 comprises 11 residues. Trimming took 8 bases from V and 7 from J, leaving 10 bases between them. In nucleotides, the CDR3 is TGTGCCAGCGCCCCAGGGTATACGCAGTATTTT. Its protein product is CASAPGYTQYF.

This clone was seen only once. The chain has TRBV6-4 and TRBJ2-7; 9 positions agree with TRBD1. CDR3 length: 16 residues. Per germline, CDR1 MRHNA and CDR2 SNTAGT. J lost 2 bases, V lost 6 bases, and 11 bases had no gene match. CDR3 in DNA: TGTGCCAGCAGCCTAGTTCCGGGACAGGGCCCCTACGAGCAGTACTTC. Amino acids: CASSLVPGQGPYEQYF.

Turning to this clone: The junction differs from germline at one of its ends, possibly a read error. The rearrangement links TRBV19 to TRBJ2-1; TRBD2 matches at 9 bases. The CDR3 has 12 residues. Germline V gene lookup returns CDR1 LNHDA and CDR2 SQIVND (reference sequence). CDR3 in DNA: TGTGCCAGTAGTATTATAGCGGGAGTTGTGGTCTTC. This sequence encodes CASSIIAGVVVF. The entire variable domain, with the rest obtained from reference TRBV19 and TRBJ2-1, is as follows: DGGITQSPKYLFRKEGQNVTLSCEQNLNHDAMYWYRQDPGQGLRLIYYSQIVNDFQKGDIAEGYSVSREKKESFPLTVTSAQKNPTAFYLCASSIIAGVVVFGPGTRLTVL.

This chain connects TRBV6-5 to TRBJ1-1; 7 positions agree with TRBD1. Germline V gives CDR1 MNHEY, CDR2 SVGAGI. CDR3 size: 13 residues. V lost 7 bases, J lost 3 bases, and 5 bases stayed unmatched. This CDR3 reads CASNIDRDTEAFF. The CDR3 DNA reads TGTGCCAGCAATATAGACAGGGACACTGAAGCTTTCTTT.

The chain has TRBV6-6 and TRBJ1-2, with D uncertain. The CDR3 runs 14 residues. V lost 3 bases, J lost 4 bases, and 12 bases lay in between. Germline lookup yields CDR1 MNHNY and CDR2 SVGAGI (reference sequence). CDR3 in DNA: TGTGCCAGCAGTTATGCGAGGGCCCGCTATGGCTACACCTTC. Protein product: CASSYARARYGYTF.

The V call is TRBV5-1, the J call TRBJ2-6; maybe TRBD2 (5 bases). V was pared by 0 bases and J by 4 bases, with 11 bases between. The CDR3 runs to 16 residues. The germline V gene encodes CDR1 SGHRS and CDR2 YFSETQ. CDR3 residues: CASSLVPGSGANVLTF. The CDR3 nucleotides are TGCGCCAGCAGCTTGGTACCGGGGTCGGGGGCCAACGTCCTGACTTTC.

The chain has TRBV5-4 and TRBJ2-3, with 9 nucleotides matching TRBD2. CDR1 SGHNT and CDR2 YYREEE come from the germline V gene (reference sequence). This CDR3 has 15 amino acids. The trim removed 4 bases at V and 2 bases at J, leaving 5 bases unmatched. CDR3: CASSPTSGDTDTQYF. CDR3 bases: TGTGCCAGCAGCCCGACTAGCGGAGACACAGATACGCAGTATTTT.

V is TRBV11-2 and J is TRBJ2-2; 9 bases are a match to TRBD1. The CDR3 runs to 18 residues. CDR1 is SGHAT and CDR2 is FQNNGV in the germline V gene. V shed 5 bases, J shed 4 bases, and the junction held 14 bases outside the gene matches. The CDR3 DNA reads TGTGCCAGCAGCCGGTCCGTGGGGGGACAGGGATTCACCGGGGAGCTGTTTTTT. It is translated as CASSRSVGGQGFTGELFF.

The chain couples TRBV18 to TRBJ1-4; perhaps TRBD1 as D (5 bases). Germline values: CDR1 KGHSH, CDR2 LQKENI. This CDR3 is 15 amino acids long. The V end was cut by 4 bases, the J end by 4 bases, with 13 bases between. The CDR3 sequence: CASSRSRGINEKLFF. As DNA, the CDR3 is TGTGCCAGCTCACGTTCCCGGGGGATTAATGAAAAACTGTTTTTT.

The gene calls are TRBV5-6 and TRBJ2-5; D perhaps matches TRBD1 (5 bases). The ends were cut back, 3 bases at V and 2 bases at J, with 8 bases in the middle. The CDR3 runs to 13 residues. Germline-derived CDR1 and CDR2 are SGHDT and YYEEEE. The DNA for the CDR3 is TGTGCCAGCAGCTCAGACAGACAAGAGACCCAGTACTTC. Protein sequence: CASSSDRQETQYF.

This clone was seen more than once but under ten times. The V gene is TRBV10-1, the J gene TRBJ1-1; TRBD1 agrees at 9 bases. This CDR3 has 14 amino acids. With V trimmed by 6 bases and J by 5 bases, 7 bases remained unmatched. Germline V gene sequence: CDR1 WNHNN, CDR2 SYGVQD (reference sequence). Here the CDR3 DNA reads TGCGCCAGCAGCGAACAGGGGGCTGGGACTGAAGCTTTCTTT. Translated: CASSEQGAGTEAFF.

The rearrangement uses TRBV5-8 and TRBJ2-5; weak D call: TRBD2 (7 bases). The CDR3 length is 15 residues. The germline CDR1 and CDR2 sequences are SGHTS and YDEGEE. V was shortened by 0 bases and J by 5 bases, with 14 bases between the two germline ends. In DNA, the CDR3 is TGTGCCAGCAGCTTGGAGGGGGGGCGCAGGGAGACCCAGTACTTC. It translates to CASSLEGGRRETQYF.

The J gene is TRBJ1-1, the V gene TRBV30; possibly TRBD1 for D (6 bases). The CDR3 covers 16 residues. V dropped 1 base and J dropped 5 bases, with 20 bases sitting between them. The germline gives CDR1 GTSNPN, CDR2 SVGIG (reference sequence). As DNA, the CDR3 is TGTGCCTGGAGTGCCGCTCTCGGCAGGGGTGGAACTGAAGCTTTCTTT. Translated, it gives CAWSAALGRGGTEAFF.

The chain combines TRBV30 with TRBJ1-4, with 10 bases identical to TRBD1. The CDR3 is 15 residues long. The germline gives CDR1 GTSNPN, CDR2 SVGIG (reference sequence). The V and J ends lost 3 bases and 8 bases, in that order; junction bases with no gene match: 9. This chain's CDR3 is CAWSRDRGLGEKLFF. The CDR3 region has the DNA TGTGCCTGGAGCCGGGACAGGGGCCTGGGGGAAAAACTGTTTTTT. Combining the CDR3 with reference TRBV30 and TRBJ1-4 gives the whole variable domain SQTIHQWPATLVQPVGSPLSLECTVEGTSNPNLYWYRQAAGRGLQLLFYSVGIGQISSEVPQNLSASRPQDRQFILSSKKLLLSDSGFYLCAWSRDRGLGEKLFFGSGTQLSVL.

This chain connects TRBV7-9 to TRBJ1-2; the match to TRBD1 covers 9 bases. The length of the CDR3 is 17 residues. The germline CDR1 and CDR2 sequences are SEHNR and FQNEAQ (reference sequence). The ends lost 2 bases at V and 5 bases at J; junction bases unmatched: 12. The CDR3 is CASSLWGSTGGPYGYTF. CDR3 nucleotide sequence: TGTGCCAGCAGCTTATGGGGTTCGACAGGGGGACCGTATGGCTACACCTTC. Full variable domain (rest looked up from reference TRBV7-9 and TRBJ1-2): DTGVSQNPRHKITKRGQNVTFRCDPISEHNRLYWYRQTLGQGPEFLTYFQNEAQLEKSRLLSDRFSAERPKGSFSTLEIQRTEQGDSAMYLCASSLWGSTGGPYGYTFGSGTRLTVV.

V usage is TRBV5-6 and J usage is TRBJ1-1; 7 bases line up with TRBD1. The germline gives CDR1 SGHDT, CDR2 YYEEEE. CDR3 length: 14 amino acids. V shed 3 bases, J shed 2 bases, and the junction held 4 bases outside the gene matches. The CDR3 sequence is CASSWRGPNTEAFF. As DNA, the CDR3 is TGTGCCAGCAGCTGGAGGGGGCCAAACACTGAAGCTTTCTTT.

The CDR3: CASSLASQPGEQYF. CDR3 DNA sequence: TGTGCCAGCAGCTTAGCTTCCCAGCCGGGGGAGCAGTACTTC. The chain has TRBV7-9 and TRBJ2-7; TRBD2 might be the D (5 bases). This CDR3 is 14 amino acids long. V was trimmed by 0 bases and J by 7 bases, leaving 13 bases between them. The V gene's germline CDR1 is SEHNR and CDR2 FQNEAQ (reference sequence).

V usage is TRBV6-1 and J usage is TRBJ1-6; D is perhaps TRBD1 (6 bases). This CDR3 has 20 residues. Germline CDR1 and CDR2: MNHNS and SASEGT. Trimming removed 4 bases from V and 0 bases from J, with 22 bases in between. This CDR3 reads CASSAAPFATGSSYNSPLHF. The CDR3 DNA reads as TGTGCCAGCAGTGCAGCCCCCTTCGCGACAGGCAGCTCCTATAATTCACCCCTCCACTTT.

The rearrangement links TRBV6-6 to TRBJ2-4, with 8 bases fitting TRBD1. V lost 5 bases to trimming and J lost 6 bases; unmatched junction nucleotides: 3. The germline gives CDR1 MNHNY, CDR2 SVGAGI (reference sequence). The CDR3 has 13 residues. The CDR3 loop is CASSAGTGNIQYF. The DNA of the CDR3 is TGTGCCAGCAGTGCCGGGACAGGAAACATTCAGTACTTC.

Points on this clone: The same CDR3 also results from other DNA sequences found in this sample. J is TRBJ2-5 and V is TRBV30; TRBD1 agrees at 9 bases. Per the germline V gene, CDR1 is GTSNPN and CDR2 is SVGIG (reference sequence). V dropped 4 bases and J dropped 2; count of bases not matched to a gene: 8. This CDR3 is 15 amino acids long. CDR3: CAWKGKGQGQETQYF. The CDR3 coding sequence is TGTGCCTGGAAGGGAAAGGGACAGGGACAAGAGACCCAGTACTTC.

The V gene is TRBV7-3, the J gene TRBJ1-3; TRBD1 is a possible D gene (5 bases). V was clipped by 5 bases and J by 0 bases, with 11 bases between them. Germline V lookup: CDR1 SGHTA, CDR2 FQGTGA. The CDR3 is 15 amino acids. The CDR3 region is CASSTGQGSGNTIYF. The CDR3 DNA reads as TGTGCCAGCAGCACTGGACAAGGCTCTGGAAACACCATATATTTT.

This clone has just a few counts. CDR3: CASREGMNTEAFF. The CDR3 coding sequence is TGCGCCAGCAGGGAGGGCATGAACACTGAAGCTTTCTTT. The chain uses TRBV5-1 and TRBJ1-1; D is unclear. The CDR3 has 13 amino acids. Between the trimmed V and J ends, which lost 5 bases and 0 bases, there was a span of 8 bases. CDR1 is SGHRS and CDR2 is YFSETQ in the germline V gene.

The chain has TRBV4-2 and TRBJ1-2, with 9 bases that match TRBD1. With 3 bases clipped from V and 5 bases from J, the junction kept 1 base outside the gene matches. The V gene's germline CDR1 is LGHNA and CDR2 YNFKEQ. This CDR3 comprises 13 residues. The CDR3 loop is CASSQDRGYGYTF. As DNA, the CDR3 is TGTGCCAGCAGCCAGGACAGGGGTTATGGCTACACCTTC.

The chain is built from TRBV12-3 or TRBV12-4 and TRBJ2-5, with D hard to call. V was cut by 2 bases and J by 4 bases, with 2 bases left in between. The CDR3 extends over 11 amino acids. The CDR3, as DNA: TGTGCCAGCAGTTTACTAGAGACCCAGTACTTC. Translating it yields CASSLLETQYF.